This entry describes one T cell receptor beta chain. The target antigen is unknown. Primers included in the PCR were 60 Vbeta and 13 Jbeta primers. Assay used: immunoSEQ multiplex PCR; TCRdb lists only in-frame clones, some missing. The sample lists roughly 190,000 clones, around three quarters occurring once. This record belongs to a study of cytomegalovirus exposure and HLA in healthy donors. From germline, CDR1 is SGDLS and CDR2 YYNGEE. The CDR3 has 16 residues. The trim removed 0 bases at V and 6 bases at J, leaving 7 bases unmatched. Study-level results: Cytomegalovirus association was assigned to approximately 160 TCR beta chains.

Sequenced: PBMCs. The source is a woman aged 25 to 39 in good health and CMV-seropositive. V is TRBV9 and J is TRBJ2-2; 8 positions agree with TRBD2. CDR3 loop: CASSVVSSGHPGELFF. CDR3 DNA: TGTGCCAGCAGCGTAGTTTCTAGCGGGCACCCCGGGGAGCTGTTTTTT.